These 27 T cell receptor beta chains were all obtained from the same sample, sequenced in a study of blood T cell repertoires in COVID-19. Only in-frame clones appear in the TCRdb table, and some are missing; sequencing was by immunoSEQ multiplex PCR. This sample carries 68,000 or so clones, roughly 91% of them seen once, and the ten largest clones take around 7%. The source material was peripheral blood. Receptors were obtained from a man in his forties or fifties with COVID-19, enrolled during active disease.

In DNA form, the CDR3 reads TGTGCCAGCAACCCCACAGGTCTAGAAAAACTGTTTTTT. This encodes CASNPTGLEKLFF. The chain combines TRBV6-5 with TRBJ1-4; tentative D call: TRBD1 (5 bases). The CDR3 loop spans 13 amino acids. CDR1 is MNHEY, CDR2 SVGAGI, per germline. The V end lost 7 bases, the J end lost 8 bases, and 14 bases lay between the germline ends.

The rearrangement uses TRBV27 and TRBJ2-4; D is uncertain. V was pared by 5 bases and J by 0 bases, with 14 bases between. CDR3 length: 16 residues. Germline-derived CDR1 and CDR2 are MNHEY and SMNVEV (reference sequence). CDR3 amino acids: CASSPIQKLAKNIQYF. In DNA, the CDR3 is TGTGCCAGCAGTCCGATACAGAAATTAGCCAAAAACATTCAGTACTTC.

The chain links TRBV30 to TRBJ1-2, with D possibly being TRBD1 (5 bases). CDR1 is GTSNPN and CDR2 is SVGIG in the germline V gene (reference sequence). This CDR3 contains 14 residues. V was pared by 0 bases and J by 7 bases, with 15 bases between. The CDR3 bases are TGTGCCTGGAGTGTAGACAAGGGGTTCTTTGGCTACACCTTC. It is translated as CAWSVDKGFFGYTF.

CDR3 bases: TGTGCCAGCAGTTTAGAGGGTGGGGGCCCCCTCCACTTT. It codes for CASSLEGGGPLHF. The chain has TRBV12-3 or TRBV12-4 and TRBJ1-6; TRBD1 might be the D (6 bases). The CDR3 runs 13 residues. Trimming took off 1 base at V and 13 bases at J, with 11 bases between the two ends.

This clone was counted a single time. The chain has TRBV11-3 and TRBJ2-5; perhaps TRBD2 as D (5 bases). Per germline, CDR1 SGHNT and CDR2 YENEEA. The CDR3 length is 15 residues. The ends were cut back, 0 bases at V and 5 bases at J, with 13 bases in the middle. DNA of the CDR3: TGTGCCAGCAGCTTAGACGGAGCCGGGGAGGAGACCCAGTACTTC. This translates into CASSLDGAGEETQYF.

The genes are TRBV18 and TRBJ1-1; D uncertain. Germline V gene lookup returns CDR1 KGHSH and CDR2 LQKENI. The V end lost 6 bases, the J end lost 0 bases, and 14 bases lay between the germline ends. The CDR3 length is 15 residues. As DNA, the CDR3 is TGTGCCAGCTCGCCCGGAGATCCCTTGAACACTGAAGCTTTCTTT. Protein: CASSPGDPLNTEAFF.

The chain uses TRBV2 and TRBJ1-5; D unclear. V gave up 7 bases and J gave up 3 bases, with 13 bases separating them. Looked up from germline, CDR1 is SNHLY and CDR2 is FYNNEI. This CDR3 contains 14 residues. The CDR3 region is CASTLGVANQPQHF. Here the CDR3 DNA reads TGTGCCAGCACCCTGGGCGTCGCCAATCAGCCCCAGCATTTT.

The chain recombines TRBV27 with TRBJ2-1; 9 nucleotides align to TRBD1. CDR1 MNHEY and CDR2 SMNVEV come from the germline V gene (reference sequence). This CDR3 has 15 residues. The V and J ends lost 5 bases and 4 bases, in that order; junction bases with no gene match: 6. CDR3 residues: CASSKRDRVYNEQFF. CDR3 in DNA: TGTGCCAGCAGTAAGCGGGACAGGGTATACAATGAGCAGTTCTTC.

J is TRBJ2-5 and V is TRBV3-1 (or the pseudogene TRBV3-2); 9 nucleotides align to TRBD2. In germline, CDR1 is LGHDT, CDR2 YNNKEL (reference sequence). J gave up 5 bases and V 1 base, and 8 bases lay outside the gene matches. The CDR3 is 16 amino acids. In DNA, the CDR3 is TGTGCCAGCAGCCAAGCGGGACTAGCTCGTCCGGAGACCCAGTACTTC. Translated, it gives CASSQAGLARPETQYF.

The rearrangement joins TRBV5-1 to TRBJ2-7; 9 nucleotides align to TRBD2. The CDR3 runs to 15 residues. The trim removed 2 bases at V and 2 bases at J, leaving 5 bases unmatched. Germline values: CDR1 SGHRS, CDR2 YFSETQ. CDR3 protein: CASSLTTSGTYEQYF. The DNA of the CDR3 is TGCGCCAGCAGCTTAACGACTAGCGGTACCTACGAGCAGTACTTC.

This chain uses TRBV5-1 with TRBJ2-1, with D possibly matching TRBD2 (6 bases). The CDR3 has 15 residues. Per germline, CDR1 SGHRS and CDR2 YFSETQ. Trimming took off 5 bases at V and 1 base at J, with 13 bases between the two ends. The CDR3 reads CASSPDGGSYNEQFF. CDR3 DNA sequence: TGCGCCAGCAGTCCGGACGGGGGATCCTACAATGAGCAGTTCTTC.

This chain connects TRBV5-4 to TRBJ2-2; 10 nucleotides align to TRBD2. This CDR3 has 19 amino acids. CDR1 SGHNT and CDR2 YYREEE come from the germline V gene (reference sequence). Trimming cost V 4 bases and J 2 bases; bases outside gene matches: 14. The CDR3 sequence is CASSPQRSGGARNTGELFF. The CDR3 DNA reads as TGTGCCAGCAGCCCCCAAAGAAGCGGGGGGGCAAGAAACACCGGGGAGCTGTTTTTT.

The genes are TRBV7-2 and TRBJ2-5; 9 bases are shared with TRBD2. The V gene's germline CDR1 is SGHTA and CDR2 FQGNSA. This CDR3 has 12 amino acids. V dropped 5 bases and J dropped 8; count of bases not matched to a gene: 3. CDR3 amino acids: CASSPSGITQYF. As DNA, the CDR3 is TGTGCCAGCAGCCCTAGCGGGATCACCCAGTACTTC.

The chain couples TRBV6-5 to TRBJ2-7; D might be TRBD1 (7 bases). Germline V gene data show CDR1 as MNHEY and CDR2 as SVGAGI. The V end was cut by 5 bases, the J end by 2 bases, with 16 bases between. The CDR3 runs to 15 residues. CDR3 nucleotides: TGTGCCAGCAGTCATCCGGGGGACAGTACCTACGAGCAGTACTTC. Translating gives CASSHPGDSTYEQYF.

CDR3 coding DNA: TGTGCCAGCAGCTTACGGGCAGGGGGCGGGTATGAGCAGTTCTTC. Protein sequence: CASSLRAGGGYEQFF. This chain uses TRBV7-9 with TRBJ2-1, with 8 bases identical to TRBD1. This CDR3 comprises 15 residues. Per germline, CDR1 SEHNR and CDR2 FQNEAQ (reference sequence). V lost 2 bases and J lost 8; bases outside the gene matches: 8.

The chain carries TRBV5-1 and TRBJ1-3; 9 bases align to TRBD1. There are 14 residues in the CDR3. Trimming removed 5 bases from V and 4 bases from J; junction bases left unmatched: 4. Germline V gene lookup returns CDR1 SGHRS and CDR2 YFSETQ. The CDR3 DNA sequence: TGCGCCAGCAGTCAGACAGGGGGAGGAAACACCATATATTTT. This translates into CASSQTGGGNTIYF.

The genes are TRBV5-1 and TRBJ2-7; tentatively, D is TRBD2 (5 bases). Trimming removed 4 bases at V and 7 bases at J, with 18 bases between. This CDR3 spans 14 amino acids. Germline CDR1 and CDR2: SGHRS and YFSETQ. The CDR3 DNA sequence: TGCGCCAGCAGCGAGGGAGACCGAGGCAGGGAGCAGTACTTC. It specifies CASSEGDRGREQYF.

The chain carries TRBV3-1 (or the pseudogene TRBV3-2) and TRBJ2-3; possibly TRBD2 for D (6 bases). This CDR3 spans 15 amino acids. V lost 3 bases to trimming and J lost 2 bases, with 12 bases between them. Germline V CDR1 and CDR2: LGHDT, YNNKEL (reference sequence). Here the CDR3 reads CASSQGGADTDTQYF. The CDR3 coding sequence is TGTGCCAGCAGCCAGGGCGGGGCCGACACAGATACGCAGTATTTT.

This clone was observed a single time. V is TRBV6-6 and J is TRBJ2-5; 10 bases line up with TRBD2. V dropped 2 bases and J dropped 2; count of bases not matched to a gene: 2. There are 15 residues in the CDR3. CDR1 and CDR2 (germline): MNHNY, SVGAGI (reference sequence). The CDR3 DNA is TGTGCCAGCAGTTACCGGACTAGCGGTCAAGAGACCCAGTACTTC. Its protein product is CASSYRTSGQETQYF.

The rearrangement joins TRBV21-1 to TRBJ1-1; TRBD1 was called by the table and not checked on the DNA. TRBV21-1 is flagged as a pseudogene. The CDR3 contains 16 residues. CDR3 DNA sequence: TGTGCCAGCAGCAAAAAGGACGGAAAGGGGGACACTGAAGCTTTCTTT. Translated, it gives CASSKKDGKGDTEAFF.

This clone was seen only a few times. The rearrangement uses TRBV19 and TRBJ1-5; 8 nucleotides align to TRBD1. The CDR3 has 13 amino acids. CDR1 is LNHDA and CDR2 is SQIVND in the germline V gene (reference sequence). The trim removed 7 bases at V and 7 bases at J, leaving 6 bases unmatched. CDR3 amino acids: CASNPGGRQPQHF. In DNA form, the CDR3 reads TGTGCCAGTAATCCAGGGGGCAGGCAGCCCCAGCATTTT. Using reference TRBV19 and TRBJ1-5 for the parts outside the CDR3, the full variable domain is DGGITQSPKYLFRKEGQNVTLSCEQNLNHDAMYWYRQDPGQGLRLIYYSQIVNDFQKGDIAEGYSVSREKKESFPLTVTSAQKNPTAFYLCASNPGGRQPQHFGDGTRLSIL.

The chain combines TRBV5-1 with TRBJ1-6; D possibly corresponds to TRBD1 (6 bases). The V gene lost 0 bases and the J gene lost 7 bases, with 17 bases spanning the gap. This CDR3 is built from 17 residues. Germline lookup yields CDR1 SGHRS and CDR2 YFSETQ. The CDR3 is CASSLDATGSANSPLHF. The CDR3 DNA follows: TGCGCCAGCAGCTTGGATGCGACAGGCTCAGCAAATTCACCCCTCCACTTT. The full variable domain, its missing parts supplied by reference TRBV5-1 and TRBJ1-6, is KAGVTQTPRYLIKTRGQQVTLSCSPISGHRSVSWYQQTPGQGLQFLFEYFSETQRNKGNFPGRFSGRQFSNSRSEMNVSTLELGDSALYLCASSLDATGSANSPLHFGNGTRLTVT.

CDR3 nucleotides: TGTGCCAGCAGCCCAGCATCGGACCCAGGGGGGTACGAGCAGTACTTC. Translating gives CASSPASDPGGYEQYF. This chain connects TRBV7-2 to TRBJ2-7, with D possibly TRBD1 on 7 matching bases. CDR3 length: 16 amino acids. V lost 5 bases, J lost 4 bases, and 21 bases lay in between. CDR1 is SGHTA and CDR2 is FQGNSA in the germline V gene.

The V and J genes are TRBV20-1 and TRBJ2-3; D is perhaps TRBD2 (7 bases). V was cut by 3 bases and J by 2 bases, with 15 bases left in between. Germline V gives CDR1 DFQATT, CDR2 SNEGSKA (reference sequence). The CDR3 has 15 residues. CDR3 DNA: TGCAGTGCTAGTCGGCGTCGGGGGGCCACAGATACGCAGTATTTT. Protein sequence: CSASRRRGATDTQYF.

The rearrangement joins TRBV4-1 to TRBJ1-1, with 8 nucleotides matching TRBD1. CDR3 size: 15 residues. V was pared by 2 bases and J by 5 bases, with 7 bases of the junction left unmatched. Germline loops: CDR1 MGHRA, CDR2 YSYEKL. CDR3 in amino acids: CASSQLRQGFTEAFF. CDR3 coding DNA: TGCGCCAGCAGCCAACTGAGACAGGGGTTTACTGAAGCTTTCTTT.

This chain connects TRBV30 to TRBJ1-4; unclear D gene. CDR3 length equals 12 residues. V was clipped by 8 bases and J by 6 bases, with 13 bases between them. The germline V gene encodes CDR1 GTSNPN and CDR2 SVGIG (reference sequence). The CDR3: CAQALGYEKLFF. CDR3 nucleotides: TGTGCCCAAGCCCTGGGCTATGAAAAACTGTTTTTT.

This chain links TRBV5-4 with TRBJ2-5; TRBD1 agrees at 10 bases. V gave up 4 bases and J gave up 3 bases; unmatched junction bases: 18. The CDR3 sequence is 19 residues long. Germline lookup yields CDR1 SGHNT and CDR2 YYREEE (reference sequence). CDR3 coding DNA: TGTGCCAGCAGCGCCCCGGACAGGGGGATTGGTTTCGGTGAAGAGACCCAGTACTTC. The encoded protein is CASSAPDRGIGFGEETQYF.